This T cell receptor (beta chain) was documented in a study of blood T cells in healthy people across ages. PCR was performed a second time for about 7 to 12 cycles using a sample-barcoded 5' primer and a J-beta primer mix. In TCRdb, the 5' RACE reads were re-called with MiXCR into one record per CDR3 protein. The data show about 800,000 distinct CDR3 sequences, with less than 60% seen just once and 15% to 20% held by the top ten. The CDR3 runs 13 residues. Germline values: CDR1 ENHRY, CDR2 SYGVKD. The V end lost 10 bases, the J end lost 1 base, and 14 bases lay between the germline ends. Points on this clonotype: Its antigen is not identified.

Points from the study as a whole: With age, beta diversity per million T cells declined roughly linearly, significantly by 40.

The specimen was blood. The TCR sequence derives from a man at least 80 years old in good health. V is TRBV10-3 and J is TRBJ2-7; D may be TRBD1 or TRBD2 (5 bases each). The CDR3 nucleotides read TGTGCCACCAGAGGGACGGATTCCTACGAGCAGTACTTC. Protein sequence: CATRGTDSYEQYF.